This T cell receptor (beta chain) was sequenced for a study of T cell repertoires in cytomegalovirus infection. Study at large: CMV infection and matching HLA type were both indicated by public TCR beta signatures.

TCRdb reprocessed the reads via MiXCR and lists one record per CDR3 protein. The sample records more than 95,000 distinct CDR3 sequences, 32% being singletons. Notes on this clonotype: Its specificity is not known.

Trimming pared 3 bases from V and 0 bases from J, leaving 12 bases between. The CDR3 is 16 residues long. Germline V lookup: CDR1 LGHNA, CDR2 YNFKEQ. Study-wide results and caveats: CMV carriers with the relevant HLA were identified by cumulative public TCR beta family frequency. HLA-C-restricted CMV-specific TCR beta clonotypes prevailed in the ex vivo response.

The clonotype comes from a human donor in good health (CMV status not recorded). Some clones in this sample may be carry-over from other donors' samples. The sample here was CD8+ T cells from cultured PBMCs, taken from culture after CMV antigen stimulation. V and J are TRBV4-2 and TRBJ2-1, with a possible D match to TRBD2 (6 bases). This chain's CDR3 is CASSHDLADSYNEQFF. The CDR3 nucleotides are TGTGCCAGCAGCCACGACTTAGCGGACTCCTACAATGAGCAGTTCTTC.